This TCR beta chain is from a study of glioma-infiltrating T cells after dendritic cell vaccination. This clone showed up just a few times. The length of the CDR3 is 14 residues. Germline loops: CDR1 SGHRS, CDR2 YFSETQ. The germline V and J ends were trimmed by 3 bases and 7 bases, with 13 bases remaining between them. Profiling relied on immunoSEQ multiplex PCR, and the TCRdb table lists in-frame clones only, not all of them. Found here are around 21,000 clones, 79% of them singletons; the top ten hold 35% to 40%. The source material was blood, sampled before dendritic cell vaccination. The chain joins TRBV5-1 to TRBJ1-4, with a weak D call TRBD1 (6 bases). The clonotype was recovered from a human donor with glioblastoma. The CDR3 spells CASSSGGQFEKLFF. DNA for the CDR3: TGCGCCAGCAGCTCCGGGGGGCAGTTTGAAAAACTGTTTTTT.